This TCR beta chain is drawn from a study of beta chain features in type 1 diabetes. Study conclusions and caveats: A moderate, significant TCRB CDR3 shortening appeared in type 1 diabetes across four CD4+ subsets.

CDR1 is SQVTM and CDR2 is ANQGSEA in the germline V gene. V shed 3 bases and J 4 bases; nucleotides not matched to a gene: 4. This CDR3 spans 14 amino acids. Turning to this clone: Its target is unknown.

Expressed TCRB transcripts were sequenced because the isolated RNA had all been reverse transcribed beforehand. Using immunoSEQ multiplex PCR, the repertoire was profiled, and TCRdb retains in-frame clones only, with some absent. The data hold hundreds of thousands of clones, with roughly 13% observed a single time. The clonotype comes from a man younger than 35 with type 1 diabetes. The sequencing sample was made of naive CD4+ T cells from blood. This chain uses TRBV29-1 with TRBJ1-1, with 11 bases fitting TRBD1. The CDR3 reads CSVDRTGGITEAFF. The CDR3 nucleotides are TGCAGCGTTGACCGGACAGGGGGCATCACTGAAGCTTTCTTT.